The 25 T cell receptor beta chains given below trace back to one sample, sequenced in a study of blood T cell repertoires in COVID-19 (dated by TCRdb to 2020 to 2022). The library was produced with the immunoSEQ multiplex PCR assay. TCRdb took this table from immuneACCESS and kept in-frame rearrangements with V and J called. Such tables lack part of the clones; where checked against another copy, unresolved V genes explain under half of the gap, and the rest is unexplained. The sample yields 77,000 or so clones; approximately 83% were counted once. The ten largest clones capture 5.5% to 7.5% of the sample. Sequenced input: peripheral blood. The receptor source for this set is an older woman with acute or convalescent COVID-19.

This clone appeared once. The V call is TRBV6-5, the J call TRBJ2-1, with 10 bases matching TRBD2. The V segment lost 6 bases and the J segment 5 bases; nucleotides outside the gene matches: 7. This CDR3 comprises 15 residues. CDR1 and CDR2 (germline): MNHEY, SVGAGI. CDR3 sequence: CASRRAGGPNNEQFF. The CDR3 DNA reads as TGTGCCAGCAGGCGAGCGGGGGGGCCAAACAATGAGCAGTTCTTC.

The CDR3 protein is CATSRPGDANTEAFF. CDR3 nucleotides: TGTGCCACCAGCAGGCCAGGGGACGCGAACACTGAAGCTTTCTTT. The chain uses TRBV15 and TRBJ1-1; D might be TRBD1 (6 bases). Germline CDR1 is LNHNV and CDR2 is YYDKDF (reference sequence). Trimming shortened V by 3 bases and J by 1 base, and 12 bases separated the two germline ends. The CDR3 is 15 residues long.

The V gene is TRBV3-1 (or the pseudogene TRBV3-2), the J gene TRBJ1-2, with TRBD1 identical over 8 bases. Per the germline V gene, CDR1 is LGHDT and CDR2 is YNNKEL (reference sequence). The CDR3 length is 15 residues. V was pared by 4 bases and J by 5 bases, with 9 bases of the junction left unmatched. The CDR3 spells CASSPTDRVGYGYTF. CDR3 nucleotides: TGTGCCAGCAGCCCGACGGACAGGGTGGGGTATGGCTACACCTTC.

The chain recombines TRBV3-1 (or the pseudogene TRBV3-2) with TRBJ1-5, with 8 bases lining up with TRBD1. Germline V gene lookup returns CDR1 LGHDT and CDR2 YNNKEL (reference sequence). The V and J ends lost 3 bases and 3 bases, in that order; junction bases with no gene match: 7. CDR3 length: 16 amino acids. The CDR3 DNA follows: TGTGCCAGCAGCCATTCGACAGGGGTGGACAATCAGCCCCAGCATTTT. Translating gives CASSHSTGVDNQPQHF.

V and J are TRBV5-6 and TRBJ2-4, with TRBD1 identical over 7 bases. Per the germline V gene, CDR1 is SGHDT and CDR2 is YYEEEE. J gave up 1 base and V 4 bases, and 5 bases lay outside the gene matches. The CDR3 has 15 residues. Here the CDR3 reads CASSPTGWAKNIQYF. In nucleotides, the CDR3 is TGTGCCAGCAGCCCGACAGGGTGGGCCAAAAACATTCAGTACTTC.

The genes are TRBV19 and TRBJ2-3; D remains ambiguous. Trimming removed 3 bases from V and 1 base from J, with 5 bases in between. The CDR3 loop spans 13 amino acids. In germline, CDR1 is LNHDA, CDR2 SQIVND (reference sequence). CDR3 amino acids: CASSISGTDTQYF. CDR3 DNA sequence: TGTGCCAGTAGTATCAGCGGCACAGATACGCAGTATTTT.

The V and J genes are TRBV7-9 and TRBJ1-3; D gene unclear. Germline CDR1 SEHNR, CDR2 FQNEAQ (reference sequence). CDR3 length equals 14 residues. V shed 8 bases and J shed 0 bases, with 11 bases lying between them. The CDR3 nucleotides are TGTGCCAGCGATCTCTCCGGCTCTGGAAACACCATATATTTT. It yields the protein CASDLSGSGNTIYF.

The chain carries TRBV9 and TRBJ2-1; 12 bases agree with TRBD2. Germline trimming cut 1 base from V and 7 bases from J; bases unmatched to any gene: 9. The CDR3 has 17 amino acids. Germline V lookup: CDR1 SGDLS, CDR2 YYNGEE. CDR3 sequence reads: CASSVTVGTSGSNEQFF. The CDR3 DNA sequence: TGTGCCAGCAGCGTAACAGTGGGGACTAGCGGGTCGAATGAGCAGTTCTTC.

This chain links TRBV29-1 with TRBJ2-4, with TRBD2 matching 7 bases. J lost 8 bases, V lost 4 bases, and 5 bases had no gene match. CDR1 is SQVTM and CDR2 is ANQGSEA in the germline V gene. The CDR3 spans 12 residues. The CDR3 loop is CSVVAGVDIQYF. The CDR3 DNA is TGCAGCGTTGTGGCGGGGGTCGACATTCAGTACTTC. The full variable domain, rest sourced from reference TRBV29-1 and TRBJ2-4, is SAVISQKPSRDICQRGTSLTIQCQVDSQVTMMFWYRQQPGQSLTLIATANQGSEATYESGFVIDKFPISRPNLTFSTLTVSNMSPEDSSIYLCSVVAGVDIQYFGAGTRLSVL.

The CDR3 nucleotides read TGTGCCAGCAGCTCCCGGGAGGGCTCGGGTGATGAGCAGTTCTTC. Its protein product is CASSSREGSGDEQFF. The chain joins TRBV7-8 to TRBJ2-1, with 8 nucleotides matching TRBD2. CDR3 size: 15 residues. The junction had 10 bases not matched to a gene; V was cut back by 4 bases and J by 8 bases. Looked up from germline, CDR1 is SGHVS and CDR2 is FQNEAQ. Looking up the rest from reference TRBV7-8 and TRBJ2-1 gives the full variable domain: GAGVSQSPRYKVAKRGQDVALRCDPISGHVSLFWYQQALGQGPEFLTYFQNEAQLDKSGLPSDRFFAERPEGSVSTLKIQRTQQEDSAVYLCASSSREGSGDEQFFGPGTRLTVL.

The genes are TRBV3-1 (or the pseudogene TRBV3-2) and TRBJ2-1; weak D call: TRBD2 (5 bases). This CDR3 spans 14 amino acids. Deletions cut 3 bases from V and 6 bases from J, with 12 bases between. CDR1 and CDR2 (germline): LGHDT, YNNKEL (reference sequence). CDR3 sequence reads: CASSHSTGSNEQFF. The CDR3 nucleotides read TGTGCCAGCAGCCATTCCACGGGGTCCAATGAGCAGTTCTTC.

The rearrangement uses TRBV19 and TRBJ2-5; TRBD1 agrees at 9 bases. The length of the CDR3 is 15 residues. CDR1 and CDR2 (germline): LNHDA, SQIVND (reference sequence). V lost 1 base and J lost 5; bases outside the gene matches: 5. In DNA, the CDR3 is TGTGCCAGTAGTATAGGAACAGGGGGCGGTGAGACCCAGTACTTC. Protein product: CASSIGTGGGETQYF. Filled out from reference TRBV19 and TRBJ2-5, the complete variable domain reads DGGITQSPKYLFRKEGQNVTLSCEQNLNHDAMYWYRQDPGQGLRLIYYSQIVNDFQKGDIAEGYSVSREKKESFPLTVTSAQKNPTAFYLCASSIGTGGGETQYFGPGTRLLVL.

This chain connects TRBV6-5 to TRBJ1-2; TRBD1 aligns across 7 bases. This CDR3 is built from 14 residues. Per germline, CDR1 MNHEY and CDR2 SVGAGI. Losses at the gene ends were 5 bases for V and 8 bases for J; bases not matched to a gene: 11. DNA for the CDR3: TGTGCCAGCAGTCCTCAGGGGGGCTTTGTGGGCTACACCTTC. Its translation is CASSPQGGFVGYTF.

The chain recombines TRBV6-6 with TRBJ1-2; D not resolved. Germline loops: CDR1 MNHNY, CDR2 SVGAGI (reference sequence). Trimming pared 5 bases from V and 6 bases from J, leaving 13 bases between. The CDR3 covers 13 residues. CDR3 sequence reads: CASSLRGADGYTF. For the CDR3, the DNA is TGTGCCAGCAGTCTACGGGGTGCGGATGGCTACACCTTC.

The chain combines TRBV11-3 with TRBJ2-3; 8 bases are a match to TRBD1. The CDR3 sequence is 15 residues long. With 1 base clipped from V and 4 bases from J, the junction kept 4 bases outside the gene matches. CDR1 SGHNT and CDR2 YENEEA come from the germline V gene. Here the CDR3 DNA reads TGTGCCAGCAGCTTAGGGGACAGGTCATCAGATACGCAGTATTTT. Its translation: CASSLGDRSSDTQYF.

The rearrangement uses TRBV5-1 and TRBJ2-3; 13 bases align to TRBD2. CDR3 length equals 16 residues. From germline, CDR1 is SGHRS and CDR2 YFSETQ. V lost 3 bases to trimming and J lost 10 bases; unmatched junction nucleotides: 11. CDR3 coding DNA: TGCGCCAGCAGCTCAAACCTGGGACTAGCGGGGTCGTCGCAGTATTTT. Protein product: CASSSNLGLAGSSQYF.

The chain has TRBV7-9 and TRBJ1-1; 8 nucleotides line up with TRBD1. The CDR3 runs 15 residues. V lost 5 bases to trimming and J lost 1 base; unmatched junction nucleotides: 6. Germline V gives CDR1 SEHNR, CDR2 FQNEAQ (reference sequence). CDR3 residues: CASSPDRVTNTEAFF. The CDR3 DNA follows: TGTGCCAGCAGCCCGGACAGGGTGACGAACACTGAAGCTTTCTTT. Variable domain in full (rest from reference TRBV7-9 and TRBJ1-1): DTGVSQNPRHKITKRGQNVTFRCDPISEHNRLYWYRQTLGQGPEFLTYFQNEAQLEKSRLLSDRFSAERPKGSFSTLEIQRTEQGDSAMYLCASSPDRVTNTEAFFGQGTRLTVV.

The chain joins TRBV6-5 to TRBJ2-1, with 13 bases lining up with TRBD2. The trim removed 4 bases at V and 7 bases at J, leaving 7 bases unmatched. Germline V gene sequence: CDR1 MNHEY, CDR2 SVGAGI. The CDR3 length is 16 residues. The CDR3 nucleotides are TGTGCCAGCAGTTCGCTACTAGCGGGGGGGAATAATGAGCAGTTCTTC. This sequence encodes CASSSLLAGGNNEQFF.

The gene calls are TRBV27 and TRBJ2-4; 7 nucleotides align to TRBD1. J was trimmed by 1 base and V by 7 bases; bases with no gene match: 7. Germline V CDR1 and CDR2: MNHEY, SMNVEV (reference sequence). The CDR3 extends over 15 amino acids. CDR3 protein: CASTDRVLAKNIQYF. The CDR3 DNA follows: TGTGCCAGCACCGACAGGGTTTTGGCCAAAAACATTCAGTACTTC.

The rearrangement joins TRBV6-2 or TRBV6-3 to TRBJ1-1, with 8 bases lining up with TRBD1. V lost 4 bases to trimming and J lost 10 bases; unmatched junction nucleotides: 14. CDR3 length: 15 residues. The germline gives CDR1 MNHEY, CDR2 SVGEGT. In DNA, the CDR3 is TGTGCCAGCAGTTCCTTGGGGACAGGCTCTGTTAGAGCTTTCTTT. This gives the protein CASSSLGTGSVRAFF.

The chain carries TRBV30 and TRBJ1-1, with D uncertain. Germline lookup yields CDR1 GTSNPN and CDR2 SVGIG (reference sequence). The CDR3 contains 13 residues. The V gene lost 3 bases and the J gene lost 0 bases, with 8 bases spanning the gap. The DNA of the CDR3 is TGTGCCTGGAGGCGAGACTTGAACACTGAAGCTTTCTTT. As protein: CAWRRDLNTEAFF.

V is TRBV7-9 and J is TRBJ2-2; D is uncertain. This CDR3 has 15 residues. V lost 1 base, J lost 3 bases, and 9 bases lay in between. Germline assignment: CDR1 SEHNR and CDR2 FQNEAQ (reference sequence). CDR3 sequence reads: CASSLVNIHTGELFF. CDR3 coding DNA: TGTGCCAGCAGCTTAGTGAACATACACACCGGGGAGCTGTTTTTT.

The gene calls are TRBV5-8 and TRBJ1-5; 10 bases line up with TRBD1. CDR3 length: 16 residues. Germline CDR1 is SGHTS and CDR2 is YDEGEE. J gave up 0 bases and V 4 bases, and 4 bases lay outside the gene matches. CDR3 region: CASSRTGGYSNQPQHF. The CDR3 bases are TGTGCCAGCAGCCGGACAGGGGGGTATAGCAATCAGCCCCAGCATTTT.

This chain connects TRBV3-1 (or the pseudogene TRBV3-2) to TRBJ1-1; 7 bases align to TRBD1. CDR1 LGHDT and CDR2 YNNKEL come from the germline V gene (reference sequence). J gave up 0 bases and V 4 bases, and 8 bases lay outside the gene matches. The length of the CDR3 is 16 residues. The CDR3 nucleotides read TGTGCCAGCAGCCCTTCGGGACAGAGATTGAACACTGAAGCTTTCTTT. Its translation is CASSPSGQRLNTEAFF.

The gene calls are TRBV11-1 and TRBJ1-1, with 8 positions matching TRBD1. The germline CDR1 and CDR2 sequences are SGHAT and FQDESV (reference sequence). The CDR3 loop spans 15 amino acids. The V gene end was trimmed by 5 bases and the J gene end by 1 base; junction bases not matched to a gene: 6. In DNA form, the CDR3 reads TGTGCCAGCAGCAACGCCGGACAGGGGAACACTGAAGCTTTCTTT. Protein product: CASSNAGQGNTEAFF.